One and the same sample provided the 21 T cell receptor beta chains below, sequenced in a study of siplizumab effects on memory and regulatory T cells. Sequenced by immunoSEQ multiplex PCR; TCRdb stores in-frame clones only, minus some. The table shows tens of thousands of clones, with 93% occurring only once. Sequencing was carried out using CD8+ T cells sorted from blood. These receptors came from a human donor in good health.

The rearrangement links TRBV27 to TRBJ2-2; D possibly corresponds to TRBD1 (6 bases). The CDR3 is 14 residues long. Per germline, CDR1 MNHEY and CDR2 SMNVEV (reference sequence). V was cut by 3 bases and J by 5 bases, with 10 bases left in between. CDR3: CASSLGQLTGELFF. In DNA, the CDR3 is TGTGCCAGCAGTTTGGGACAATTAACCGGGGAGCTGTTTTTT.

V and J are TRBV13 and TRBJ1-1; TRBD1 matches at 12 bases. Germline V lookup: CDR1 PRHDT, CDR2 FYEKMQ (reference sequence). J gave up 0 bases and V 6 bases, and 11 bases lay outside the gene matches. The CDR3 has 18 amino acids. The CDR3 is CASSTTGTGGRVNTEAFF. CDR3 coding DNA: TGTGCCAGCAGTACGACCGGGACAGGGGGCAGAGTGAACACTGAAGCTTTCTTT.

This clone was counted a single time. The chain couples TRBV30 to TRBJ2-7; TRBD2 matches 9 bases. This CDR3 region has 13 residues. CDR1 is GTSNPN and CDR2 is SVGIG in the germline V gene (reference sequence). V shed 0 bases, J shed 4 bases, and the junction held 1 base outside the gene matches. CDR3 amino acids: CAWSVAGGYEQYF. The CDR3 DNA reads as TGTGCCTGGAGTGTAGCGGGGGGTTACGAGCAGTACTTC.

In DNA form, the CDR3 reads TGTGCCAGCTCACCAAAGGGCTATCAGAATCAGCCCCAGCATTTT. Translated, it gives CASSPKGYQNQPQHF. The rearrangement uses TRBV18 and TRBJ1-5; D remains unclear. Between the trimmed V and J ends, which lost 2 bases and 4 bases, there was a span of 12 bases. The V gene's germline CDR1 is KGHSH and CDR2 LQKENI. The CDR3 loop spans 15 amino acids. Variable domain in full (rest from reference TRBV18 and TRBJ1-5): NAGVMQNPRHLVRRRGQEARLRCSPMKGHSHVYWYRQLPEEGLKFMVYLQKENIIDESGMPKERFSAEFPKEGPSILRIQQVVRGDSAAYFCASSPKGYQNQPQHFGDGTRLSIL.

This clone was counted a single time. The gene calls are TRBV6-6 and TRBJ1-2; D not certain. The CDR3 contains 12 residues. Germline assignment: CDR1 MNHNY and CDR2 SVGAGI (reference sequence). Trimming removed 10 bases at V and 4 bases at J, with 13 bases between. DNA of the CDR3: TGTGCCACGGAATCCGGGTCCTATGGCTACACCTTC. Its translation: CATESGSYGYTF.

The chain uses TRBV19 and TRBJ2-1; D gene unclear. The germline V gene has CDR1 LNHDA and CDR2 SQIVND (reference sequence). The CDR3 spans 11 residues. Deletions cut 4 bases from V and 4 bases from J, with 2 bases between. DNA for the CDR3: TGTGCCAGTAGTAGTTACAATGAGCAGTTCTTC. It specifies CASSSYNEQFF.

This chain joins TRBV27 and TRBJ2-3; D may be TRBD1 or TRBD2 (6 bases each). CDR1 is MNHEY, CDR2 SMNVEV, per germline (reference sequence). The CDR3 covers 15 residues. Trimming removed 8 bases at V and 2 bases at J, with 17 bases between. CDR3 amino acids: CASRKPGAFTDTQYF. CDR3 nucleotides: TGTGCCAGCCGAAAACCGGGGGCCTTCACAGATACGCAGTATTTT.

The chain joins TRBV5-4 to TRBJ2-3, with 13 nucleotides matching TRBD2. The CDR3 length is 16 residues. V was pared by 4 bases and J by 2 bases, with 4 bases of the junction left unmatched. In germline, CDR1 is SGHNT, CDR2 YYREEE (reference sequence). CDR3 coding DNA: TGTGCCAGCAGCGAACTAGCGGGGGGGTTCACAGATACGCAGTATTTT. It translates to CASSELAGGFTDTQYF.

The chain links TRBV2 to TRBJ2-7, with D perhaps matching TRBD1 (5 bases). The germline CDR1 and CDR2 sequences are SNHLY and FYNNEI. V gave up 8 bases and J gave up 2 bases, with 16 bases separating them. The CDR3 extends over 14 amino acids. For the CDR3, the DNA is TGTGCCAGCGGCTTGGGGCGGATTGCCTACGAGCAGTACTTC. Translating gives CASGLGRIAYEQYF.

CDR3: CASSARTGSLDGYTF. In nucleotides, the CDR3 is TGTGCCAGCAGCGCCCGGACAGGGAGCCTGGATGGCTACACCTTC. The chain uses TRBV5-4 and TRBJ1-2; TRBD1 agrees at 8 bases. V trimming: 4 bases; J trimming: 6 bases; junction bases outside the gene matches: 11. Per the germline V gene, CDR1 is SGHNT and CDR2 is YYREEE (reference sequence). This CDR3 contains 15 residues.

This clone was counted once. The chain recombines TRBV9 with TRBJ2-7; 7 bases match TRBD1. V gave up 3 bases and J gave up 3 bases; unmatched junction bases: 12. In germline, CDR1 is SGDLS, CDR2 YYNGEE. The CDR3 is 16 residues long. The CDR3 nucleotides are TGTGCCAGCAGCGCCTTGGGGACAGAGCCGAACTACGAGCAGTACTTC. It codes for CASSALGTEPNYEQYF.

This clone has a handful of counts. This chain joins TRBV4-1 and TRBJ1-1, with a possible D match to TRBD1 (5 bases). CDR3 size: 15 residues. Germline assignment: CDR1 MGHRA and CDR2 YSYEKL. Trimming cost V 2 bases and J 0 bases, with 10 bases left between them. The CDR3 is CASSQPSGMNTEAFF. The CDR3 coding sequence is TGCGCCAGCAGCCAACCTTCAGGGATGAACACTGAAGCTTTCTTT.

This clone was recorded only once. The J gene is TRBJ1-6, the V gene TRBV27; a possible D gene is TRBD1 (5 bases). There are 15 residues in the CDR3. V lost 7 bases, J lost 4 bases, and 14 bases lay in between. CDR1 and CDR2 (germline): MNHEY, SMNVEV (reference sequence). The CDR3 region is CASKIGTSYNSPLHF. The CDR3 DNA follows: TGTGCCAGCAAGATCGGGACCTCATATAATTCACCCCTCCACTTT.

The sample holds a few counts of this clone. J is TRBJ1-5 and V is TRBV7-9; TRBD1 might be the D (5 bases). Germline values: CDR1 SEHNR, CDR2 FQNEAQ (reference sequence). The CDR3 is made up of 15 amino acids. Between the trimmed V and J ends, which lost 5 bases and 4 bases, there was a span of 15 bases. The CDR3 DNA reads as TGTGCCAGCAGCCTAGGGACCCGAGAAAATCAGCCCCAGCATTTT. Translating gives CASSLGTRENQPQHF.

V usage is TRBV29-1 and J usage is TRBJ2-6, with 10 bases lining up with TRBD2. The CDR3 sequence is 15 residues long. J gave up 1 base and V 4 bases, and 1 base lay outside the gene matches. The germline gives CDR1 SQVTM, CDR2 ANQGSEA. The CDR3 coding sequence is TGCAGCGTTGCTAGCGGGAGTTCTGGGGCCAACGTCCTGACTTTC. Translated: CSVASGSSGANVLTF.

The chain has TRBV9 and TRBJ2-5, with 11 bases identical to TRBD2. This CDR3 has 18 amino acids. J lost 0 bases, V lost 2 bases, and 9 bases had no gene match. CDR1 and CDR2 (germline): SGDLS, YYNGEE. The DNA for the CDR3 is TGTGCCAGCAGCGTTAGCGGGGGGGGGTCTTATAACCAAGAGACCCAGTACTTC. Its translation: CASSVSGGGSYNQETQYF.

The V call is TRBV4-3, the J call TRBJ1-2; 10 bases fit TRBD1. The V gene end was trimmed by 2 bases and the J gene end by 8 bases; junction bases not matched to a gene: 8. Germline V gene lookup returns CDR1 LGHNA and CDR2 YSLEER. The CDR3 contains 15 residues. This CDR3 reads CASSQSRTGGDGYTF. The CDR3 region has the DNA TGCGCCAGCAGCCAATCTAGGACAGGGGGTGACGGCTACACCTTC.

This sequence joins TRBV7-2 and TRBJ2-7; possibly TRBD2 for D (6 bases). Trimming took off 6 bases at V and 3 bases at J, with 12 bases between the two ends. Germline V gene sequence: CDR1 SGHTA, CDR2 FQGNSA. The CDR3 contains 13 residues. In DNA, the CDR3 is TGTGCCAGCAGACAGACTAGTTTCTACGAGCAGTACTTC. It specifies CASRQTSFYEQYF. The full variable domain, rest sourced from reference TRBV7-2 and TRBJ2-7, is GAGVSQSPSNKVTEKGKDVELRCDPISGHTALYWYRQSLGQGLEFLIYFQGNSAPDKSGLPSDRFSAERTGGSVSTLTIQRTQQEDSAVYLCASRQTSFYEQYFGPGTRLTVT.

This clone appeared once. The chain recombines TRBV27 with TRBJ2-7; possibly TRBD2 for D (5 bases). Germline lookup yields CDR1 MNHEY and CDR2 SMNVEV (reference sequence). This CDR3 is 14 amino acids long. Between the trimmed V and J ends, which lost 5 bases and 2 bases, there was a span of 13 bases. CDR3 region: CASSRGDGPYEQYF. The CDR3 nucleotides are TGTGCCAGCAGTCGGGGAGACGGACCCTACGAGCAGTACTTC.

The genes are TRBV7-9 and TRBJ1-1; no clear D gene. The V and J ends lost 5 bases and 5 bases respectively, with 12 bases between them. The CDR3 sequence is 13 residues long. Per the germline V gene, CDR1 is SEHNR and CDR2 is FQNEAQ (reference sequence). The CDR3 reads CASSPIPQTEAFF. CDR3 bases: TGTGCCAGCAGCCCGATCCCACAGACTGAAGCTTTCTTT.

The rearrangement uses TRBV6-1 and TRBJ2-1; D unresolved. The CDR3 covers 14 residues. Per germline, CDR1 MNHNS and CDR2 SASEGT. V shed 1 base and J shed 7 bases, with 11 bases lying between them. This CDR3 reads CASSEGAKENEQFF. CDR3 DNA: TGTGCCAGCAGTGAAGGGGCTAAGGAGAATGAGCAGTTCTTC.